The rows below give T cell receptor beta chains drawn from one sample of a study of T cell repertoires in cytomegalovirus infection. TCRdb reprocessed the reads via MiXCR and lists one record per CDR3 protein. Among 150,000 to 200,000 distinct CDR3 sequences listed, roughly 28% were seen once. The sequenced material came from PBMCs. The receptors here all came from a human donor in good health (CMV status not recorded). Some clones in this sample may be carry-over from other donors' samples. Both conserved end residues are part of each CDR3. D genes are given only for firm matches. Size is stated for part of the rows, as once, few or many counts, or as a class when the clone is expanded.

cdr3_nt: TGTGCCAGCAGCCAGACGACACCCGGGACAACTAATGAAAAACTGTTTTTT
cdr3_aa: CASSQTTPGTTNEKLFF
j_call: TRBJ1-4
d_call: NA
clone_size: NA
v_call: TRBV3-1

cdr3_nt: TGTGCCAGCAGTAAAGGGGTAGATACTGAAGCTTTCTTT
cdr3_aa: CASSKGVDTEAFF
j_call: TRBJ1-1
d_call: NA
clone_size: NA
v_call: TRBV5-8

cdr3_nt: TGCGCTTCAGCTTGGGCCCTAGATTACAATGAGCAGTTCTTC
cdr3_aa: CASAWALDYNEQFF
j_call: TRBJ2-1
d_call: NA
clone_size: NA
v_call: TRBV5-1

cdr3_nt: TGTGCCAGTAGCACACCGGGACTGCTCACCGGGGAGCTGTTTTTT
cdr3_aa: CASSTPGLLTGELFF
j_call: TRBJ2-2
d_call: NA
clone_size: NA
v_call: TRBV19

cdr3_nt: TGTGCCTGGAGTAAGACAGTCCTCAATGAGCAGTTCTTC
cdr3_aa: CAWSKTVLNEQFF
j_call: TRBJ2-1
d_call: NA
clone_size: NA
v_call: TRBV30

cdr3_nt: TGCAGTGCCCTAAAACAGGGAAACCAAGAGACCCAGTACTTC
cdr3_aa: CSALKQGNQETQYF
j_call: TRBJ2-5
d_call: NA
clone_size: NA
v_call: TRBV20-1

cdr3_nt: TGTGCCAGCAGTTTAGGGGGCCTTAATTCACCCCTCCACTTT
cdr3_aa: CASSLGGLNSPLHF
j_call: TRBJ1-6
d_call: NA
clone_size: many
v_call: TRBV12-3/TRBV12-4

cdr3_nt: TGTGCCAGCAGTTTAGGGACAGGGCCTTCCCTTGGCTACACCTTC
cdr3_aa: CASSLGTGPSLGYTF
j_call: TRBJ1-2
d_call: TRBD1
clone_size: NA
v_call: TRBV2

cdr3_nt: TGTGCCAGCAGGGCACAGGGGGCACGAACTGAAGCTTTCTTT
cdr3_aa: CASRAQGARTEAFF
j_call: TRBJ1-1
d_call: TRBD1
clone_size: NA
v_call: TRBV2

cdr3_nt: TGTGCCAGCAGCTTGGAGACACGTAGGGTGAACACTGAAGCTTTCTTT
cdr3_aa: CASSLETRRVNTEAFF
j_call: TRBJ1-1
d_call: NA
clone_size: few
v_call: TRBV5-4

cdr3_nt: TGTGCCAGCAGCCCGACGGTGATGAACACTGAAGCTTTCTTT
cdr3_aa: CASSPTVMNTEAFF
j_call: TRBJ1-1
d_call: NA
clone_size: NA
v_call: TRBV7-2

cdr3_nt: TGTGCCAGCAGCACCCTCGGGACACCCACGAACACTGAAGCTTTCTTT
cdr3_aa: CASSTLGTPTNTEAFF
j_call: TRBJ1-1
d_call: NA
clone_size: many
v_call: TRBV7-2

cdr3_nt: TGTGCCAGCAGTTACGGGGGAACTCAGTCTAATGAAAAACTGTTTTTT
cdr3_aa: CASSYGGTQSNEKLFF
j_call: TRBJ1-4
d_call: NA
clone_size: NA
v_call: TRBV6-5

cdr3_nt: TGTGCCAGCAGCTTAGCGGGACAGGGCCTCGCTAGTGGAAACACCATATATTTT
cdr3_aa: CASSLAGQGLASGNTIYF
j_call: TRBJ1-3
d_call: TRBD1
clone_size: NA
v_call: TRBV7-2

cdr3_nt: TGTGCCAGCAGCCCTTGGACAGACTCGGGAGAGCAGTACTTC
cdr3_aa: CASSPWTDSGEQYF
j_call: TRBJ2-7
d_call: NA
clone_size: NA
v_call: TRBV7-2

cdr3_nt: TGTGCCAGCAGTTCGCGAGTCCGGGACAGGGGGTATGAGACCCAGTACTTC
cdr3_aa: CASSSRVRDRGYETQYF
j_call: TRBJ2-5
d_call: TRBD1
clone_size: many
v_call: TRBV11-3

cdr3_nt: TGTGCCAGCAGCCGGGGACAGATTTACGAGCAGTACTTC
cdr3_aa: CASSRGQIYEQYF
j_call: TRBJ2-7
d_call: TRBD1
clone_size: NA
v_call: TRBV7-9

cdr3_nt: TGTGCCAGCAGAAGACAGGATTGGAACACTGAAGCTTTCTTT
cdr3_aa: CASRRQDWNTEAFF
j_call: TRBJ1-1
d_call: NA
clone_size: NA
v_call: TRBV6-2/TRBV6-3

cdr3_nt: TGTGCCAGCAGGTCTGAGGAATACGAGCAGTACTTC
cdr3_aa: CASRSEEYEQYF
j_call: TRBJ2-7
d_call: NA
clone_size: NA
v_call: TRBV7-3

cdr3_nt: TGTGCCAGCAGTTTAGCGCTGACAGGAGAGGATCAGCCCCAGCATTTT
cdr3_aa: CASSLALTGEDQPQHF
j_call: TRBJ1-5
d_call: NA
clone_size: NA
v_call: TRBV12-3/TRBV12-4

cdr3_nt: TGCAGCGTTCGGGACAGGGGGCATGGCTACACCTTC
cdr3_aa: CSVRDRGHGYTF
j_call: TRBJ1-2
d_call: TRBD1
clone_size: few
v_call: TRBV29-1

cdr3_nt: TGTGCCAGCAGCCCACAGACCGATTCTTACGAGCAGTACTTC
cdr3_aa: CASSPQTDSYEQYF
j_call: TRBJ2-7
d_call: NA
clone_size: few
v_call: TRBV7-8